The T cell receptor (beta chain) under discussion was sequenced for a study of T-cell memory formation after mild COVID-19. This clonotype came up many times. The CDR3 consists of 14 residues. The ends lost 5 bases at V and 3 bases at J; junction bases unmatched: 6. Germline CDR1 reads PRHDT; CDR2 reads FYEKMQ (reference sequence). Each CDR3 protein is one row after TCRdb ran MiXCR on the 5' RACE reads. The sample has roughly 14,000 distinct CDR3 sequences, about 21% seen once; the top ten hold approximately 50%. Sequenced sample: PBMCs or a T cell subset sorted from them (not recorded which). This sequence originates from an adult woman who had mild COVID-19 (a few samples of this study predate the infection). Cell type and time point are not known. The chain couples TRBV13 to TRBJ2-7, with 8 positions matching TRBD1. Here the CDR3 reads CASSPGTGLYEQYF. CDR3 nucleotides: TGTGCCAGCAGCCCCGGGACAGGACTCTACGAGCAGTACTTC.